This entry lists 31 T cell receptor beta chains sequenced from one sample in a study of T-cell reconstitution after alpha-beta-depleted transplantation in children. Unique molecular identifiers were built into the TCRbeta library. TCRdb re-derived calls from the PCR reads in MiXCR, one entry per CDR3 protein. In the table there are 250,000 to 350,000 distinct CDR3 sequences, about a tenth of which are singletons. The sequencing used PBMCs from the stem cell graft donor, collected from the stem cell graft. The origin of the receptors is a human donor who donated a stem cell graft to a child with SCID.

The table lists this clonotype with a few counts. The V and J genes are TRBV7-9 and TRBJ2-3; D gene uncertain. The CDR3 runs 11 residues. The ends were cut back, 8 bases at V and 2 bases at J, with 5 bases in the middle. Germline assignment: CDR1 SEHNR and CDR2 FQNEAQ (reference sequence). The CDR3 DNA follows: TGTGCCAGCGAGCTCACAGATACGCAGTATTTT. As protein: CASELTDTQYF.

V and J are TRBV6-1 and TRBJ2-7; maybe TRBD1 (6 bases). The germline V gene encodes CDR1 MNHNS and CDR2 SASEGT. There are 14 residues in the CDR3. Between the trimmed V and J ends, which lost 5 bases and 0 bases, there was a span of 11 bases. The CDR3 region is CASSMQGPSYEQYF. Written as DNA, the CDR3 is TGTGCCAGCAGTATGCAGGGGCCCTCCTACGAGCAGTACTTC.

The sample holds a few counts of this clonotype. This rearrangement joins TRBV20-1 to TRBJ1-4, with D hard to call. The CDR3 totals 10 residues. V lost 6 bases, J lost 8 bases, and 7 bases lay in between. Germline V CDR1 and CDR2: DFQATT, SNEGSKA (reference sequence). CDR3 nucleotide sequence: TGCAGTGCGTCGGGCGAAAAACTGTTTTTT. It yields the protein CSASGEKLFF.

This clonotype was observed a handful of times. The chain recombines TRBV7-8 with TRBJ1-6; 9 bases fit TRBD1. The CDR3 extends over 15 amino acids. In germline, CDR1 is SGHVS, CDR2 FQNEAQ. V lost 3 bases and J lost 7; bases outside the gene matches: 4. The CDR3 protein is CASSLTGTGNSPLHF. In nucleotides, the CDR3 is TGTGCCAGCAGCTTGACCGGGACAGGGAATTCACCCCTCCACTTT.

In this sample, this clonotype turned up a few times. The chain's CDR3 is CATSDSDSYNEQFF. The CDR3 DNA sequence: TGTGCCACCAGTGATTCCGACAGCTACAATGAGCAGTTCTTC. The chain has TRBV24-1 and TRBJ2-1, with D perhaps TRBD1 (5 bases). CDR3 length: 14 residues. Germline CDR1 KGHDR, CDR2 SFDVKD. Trimming cost V 2 bases and J 3 bases, with 7 bases left between them.

This clonotype was observed a handful of times. The genes are TRBV27 and TRBJ2-1, with 10 bases aligning to TRBD2. Germline loops: CDR1 MNHEY, CDR2 SMNVEV (reference sequence). The CDR3 loop spans 13 amino acids. V was pared by 7 bases and J by 7 bases, with 4 bases of the junction left unmatched. The CDR3 DNA follows: TGTGCCAGCAACCTAGCGGGGGTAAATGAGCAGTTCTTC. Protein sequence: CASNLAGVNEQFF.

The chain is built from TRBV25-1 and TRBJ2-5; 7 bases agree with TRBD2. Per the germline V gene, CDR1 is MGHDK and CDR2 is SYGVNS. V lost 2 bases and J lost 4; bases outside the gene matches: 4. The CDR3 totals 14 residues. CDR3 in amino acids: CASSELGRVETQYF. The CDR3 DNA sequence: TGTGCCAGCAGTGAACTGGGGAGGGTAGAGACCCAGTACTTC.

This clonotype was detected a few times. The chain links TRBV20-1 to TRBJ1-1; D not certain. Germline loops: CDR1 DFQATT, CDR2 SNEGSKA (reference sequence). The CDR3 contains 12 residues. Trimming stripped 7 bases from V and 4 bases from J, with 13 bases between. DNA for the CDR3: TGCAGTGTCTCTTTTCTGGGCACTGAAGCTTTCTTT. Encoded protein: CSVSFLGTEAFF.

The chain employs TRBV20-1 and TRBJ2-7; TRBD1 aligns across 9 bases. CDR1 and CDR2 from the germline V gene are DFQATT and SNEGSKA (reference sequence). CDR3 length equals 14 residues. V lost 5 bases to trimming and J lost 8 bases; unmatched junction nucleotides: 13. CDR3 protein: CSASSDRGIVKQYF. DNA for the CDR3: TGCAGTGCTTCGAGTGACAGGGGGATTGTTAAGCAGTACTTC.

The chain is built from TRBV5-1 and TRBJ1-5, with D possibly being TRBD1 (5 bases). This CDR3 is 15 amino acids long. Germline lookup yields CDR1 SGHRS and CDR2 YFSETQ. The germline V and J ends were trimmed by 0 bases and 0 bases, with 7 bases remaining between them. The CDR3 region has the DNA TGCGCCAGCAGCTTGGTAGGGGATAGCAATCAGCCCCAGCATTTT. Translated: CASSLVGDSNQPQHF.

In this sample, this clonotype turned up many times. V usage is TRBV9 and J usage is TRBJ2-3; 10 positions match TRBD2. CDR3 length: 15 residues. V gave up 4 bases and J gave up 2 bases; unmatched junction bases: 4. Germline V CDR1 and CDR2: SGDLS, YYNGEE. CDR3 nucleotide sequence: TGTGCCAGCAGCAGTCTAGCGGGGGCCACAGATACGCAGTATTTT. It codes for CASSSLAGATDTQYF.

This clonotype was seen more than once but under ten times. This rearrangement joins TRBV5-6 to TRBJ2-1; D tentatively reads TRBD1 or TRBD2 (5 bases each). The CDR3 extends over 16 amino acids. Germline V gene data show CDR1 as SGHDT and CDR2 as YYEEEE. V was pared by 7 bases and J by 1 base, with 18 bases between. In DNA, the CDR3 is TGTGCCAGCCTACTTGTAGGGACCTTATCCTACAATGAGCAGTTCTTC. It yields the protein CASLLVGTLSYNEQFF.

This clonotype was counted many times. The chain has TRBV3-1 and TRBJ2-5, with D tentatively TRBD2 (7 bases). V dropped 0 bases and J dropped 1 base, with 15 bases sitting between them. Germline CDR1 reads LGHDT; CDR2 reads YNNKEL (reference sequence). The CDR3 contains 17 residues. The CDR3 spells CASSQDWGGGLQETQYF. The DNA for the CDR3 is TGTGCCAGCAGCCAAGATTGGGGCGGGGGCCTCCAAGAGACCCAGTACTTC.

This clonotype was counted a few times. V and J are TRBV10-3 and TRBJ2-7, with TRBD2 identical over 8 bases. CDR1 is ENHRY and CDR2 is SYGVKD in the germline V gene. The J segment lost 6 bases and the V segment lost 4 bases, leaving 5 bases of the junction unmatched. The CDR3 totals 13 residues. CDR3 residues: CAISGAGGGEQYF. The CDR3 nucleotides read TGTGCCATCAGTGGCGCCGGGGGGGGCGAGCAGTACTTC.

The chain links TRBV24-1 to TRBJ2-7, with 7 bases that match TRBD2. The CDR3 sequence is 13 residues long. With 3 bases clipped from V and 5 bases from J, the junction kept 3 bases outside the gene matches. Germline CDR1 reads KGHDR; CDR2 reads SFDVKD. CDR3 bases: TGTGCCACCAGTGATACGGGGAGGGACGAGCAGTACTTC. It specifies CATSDTGRDEQYF.

This clonotype showed up many times. The genes are TRBV12-3 or TRBV12-4 and TRBJ1-1; D gene ambiguous. This CDR3 contains 12 residues. Trimming cost V 3 bases and J 8 bases, with 10 bases left between them. CDR3 protein: CASSLPGREAFF. The CDR3 DNA is TGTGCCAGCAGTTTGCCAGGTCGGGAAGCTTTCTTT.

This clonotype has at least ten counts. The gene calls are TRBV28 and TRBJ1-2; 7 bases are shared with TRBD1. The CDR3 runs to 13 residues. Looked up from germline, CDR1 is MDHEN and CDR2 is SYDVKM. V was clipped by 6 bases and J by 4 bases; unmatched bases: 5. CDR3 protein: CASRGDRAYGYTF. CDR3 DNA: TGTGCCAGCAGGGGTGACAGGGCCTATGGCTACACCTTC.

This clonotype has only a few counts. The chain joins TRBV19 to TRBJ1-1, with D perhaps matching TRBD1 (5 bases). The CDR3 has 14 amino acids. Trimming removed 1 base at V and 0 bases at J, with 6 bases between. The germline CDR1 and CDR2 sequences are LNHDA and SQIVND (reference sequence). In DNA form, the CDR3 reads TGTGCCAGTAGTATAGGGGGACTGAACACTGAAGCTTTCTTT. The encoded protein is CASSIGGLNTEAFF.

The rearrangement links TRBV6-1 to TRBJ2-7; 12 bases line up with TRBD1. CDR3 length: 15 amino acids. V gave up 6 bases and J gave up 0 bases; unmatched junction bases: 3. CDR1 is MNHNS and CDR2 is SASEGT in the germline V gene. CDR3 sequence (DNA): TGTGCCAGCAGGTGGGGACAGGGGGCCTCCTACGAGCAGTACTTC. This translates into CASRWGQGASYEQYF.

This chain links TRBV6-5 with TRBJ2-1; D call uncertain. Per the germline V gene, CDR1 is MNHEY and CDR2 is SVGAGI. Trimming removed 2 bases from V and 0 bases from J, with 11 bases in between. The CDR3 has 16 amino acids. The chain's CDR3 is CASSYTAPSSYNEQFF. Written as DNA, the CDR3 is TGTGCCAGCAGTTACACAGCTCCAAGCTCCTACAATGAGCAGTTCTTC.

The chain uses TRBV12-3 or TRBV12-4 and TRBJ2-7, with D possibly matching TRBD2 (7 bases). V lost 4 bases to trimming and J lost 4 bases, with 14 bases between them. The CDR3 sequence is 14 residues long. The CDR3 coding sequence is TGTGCCAGCAGTTCCGGCGGGGGACAATACGAGCAGTACTTC. Translation gives CASSSGGGQYEQYF.

The chain is built from TRBV5-1 and TRBJ1-2; tentatively, D is TRBD1 (5 bases). This CDR3 comprises 14 residues. The germline gives CDR1 SGHRS, CDR2 YFSETQ. The ends were cut back, 0 bases at V and 2 bases at J, with 8 bases in the middle. CDR3 region: CASSLGPGNYGYTF. CDR3 coding DNA: TGCGCCAGCAGCTTGGGTCCAGGGAACTATGGCTACACCTTC.

This clonotype was seen many times. This chain connects TRBV28 to TRBJ2-1; 8 positions agree with TRBD2. The CDR3 totals 17 residues. Germline trimming cut 10 bases from V and 0 bases from J; bases unmatched to any gene: 14. Germline assignment: CDR1 MDHEN and CDR2 SYDVKM. CDR3 amino acids: CATTNSGTLSSYNEQFF. CDR3 DNA: TGTGCCACCACAAATAGCGGGACACTGAGCTCCTACAATGAGCAGTTCTTC.

This clonotype has a count of ten or more. CDR3 DNA: TGTGCCACCAGCAATCCCCGCGGAGAGCTTAATGAAAAACTGTTTTTT. Translated, it gives CATSNPRGELNEKLFF. The chain recombines TRBV15 with TRBJ1-4; D remains unclear. The V and J ends lost 4 bases and 4 bases respectively, with 16 bases between them. The CDR3 totals 16 residues. Germline V gene lookup returns CDR1 LNHNV and CDR2 YYDKDF (reference sequence).

This clonotype was counted only a few times. The chain links TRBV29-1 to TRBJ1-5; D is perhaps TRBD1 (5 bases). Per the germline V gene, CDR1 is SQVTM and CDR2 is ANQGSEA. The length of the CDR3 is 13 residues. Trimming shortened V by 5 bases and J by 2 bases, and 10 bases separated the two germline ends. The CDR3 region is CSVTGGGNQPQHF. The DNA of the CDR3 is TGCAGCGTTACCGGGGGTGGCAATCAGCCCCAGCATTTT.

This clonotype was found a few times. The V and J genes are TRBV10-2 and TRBJ2-7, with TRBD1 matching 7 bases. The ends lost 3 bases at V and 4 bases at J; junction bases unmatched: 15. This CDR3 has 17 amino acids. Germline V CDR1 and CDR2: WSHSY, SAAADI. As DNA, the CDR3 is TGCGCCAGCAGTGAAGATAGGACAGGCCTTAGGGGGTACGAGCAGTACTTC. Amino acid sequence: CASSEDRTGLRGYEQYF.

This clonotype has a handful of counts. The chain is built from TRBV5-1 and TRBJ2-3; 7 bases line up with TRBD2. This CDR3 contains 15 residues. Germline assignment: CDR1 SGHRS and CDR2 YFSETQ. With 7 bases clipped from V and 0 bases from J, the junction kept 8 bases outside the gene matches. CDR3 protein: CASRVSGYSTDTQYF. The CDR3 region has the DNA TGCGCCAGCCGGGTTAGCGGGTATAGCACAGATACGCAGTATTTT.

In its sample, this clonotype was seen a few times. The chain has TRBV10-2 and TRBJ2-1; 7 bases fit TRBD2. V lost 2 bases to trimming and J lost 2 bases; unmatched junction nucleotides: 3. Germline V gene sequence: CDR1 WSHSY, CDR2 SAAADI. This CDR3 comprises 15 residues. DNA for the CDR3: TGCGCCAGCAGTGAGGGAGCGGGAACCTACAATGAGCAGTTCTTC. Encoded protein: CASSEGAGTYNEQFF.

The genes are TRBV6-5 and TRBJ2-1, with D perhaps TRBD2 (6 bases). Germline assignment: CDR1 MNHEY and CDR2 SVGAGI. The V and J ends lost 3 bases and 2 bases respectively, with 11 bases between them. This CDR3 spans 15 amino acids. CDR3 in amino acids: CASSYRGGTYNEQFF. As DNA, the CDR3 is TGTGCCAGCAGTTATCGGGGCGGGACCTACAATGAGCAGTTCTTC.

This clonotype was seen repeatedly, ten times or more. The chain joins TRBV12-3 or TRBV12-4 to TRBJ1-4; D not resolved. This CDR3 comprises 13 residues. Trimming pared 5 bases from V and 7 bases from J, leaving 11 bases between. CDR3 loop: CASSEGGLEKLFF. The CDR3 coding sequence is TGTGCCAGCAGTGAGGGAGGACTTGAAAAACTGTTTTTT.

Only a few counts were recorded for this clonotype. This chain uses TRBV5-1 with TRBJ2-7, with TRBD1 identical over 8 bases. From germline, CDR1 is SGHRS and CDR2 YFSETQ. The CDR3 is 15 residues long. V shed 4 bases and J 6 bases; nucleotides not matched to a gene: 12. The CDR3 is CASSARTGTSSEQYF. The CDR3 DNA is TGCGCCAGCAGCGCGCGGACAGGGACCTCGAGCGAGCAGTACTTC.